Shown below are 4 T cell receptor beta chains from a single sample sequenced in a study of shared clonotypes between healthy human individuals. Selected positively for CCR7 and CD45RO-negative, naive CD8 cells excluded terminally differentiated effector memory CD45RA+ cells. Sequenced by immunoSEQ multiplex PCR; TCRdb stores in-frame clones only, minus some. The table shows approximately 2,200,000 clones, with around 93% occurring only once. Source material: naive CD8+ T cells from PBMCs. These TCRs come from a man aged 18 to 29 in good health. Some clones in this sample may be carry-over from other donors' samples.

The chain combines TRBV6-5 with TRBJ1-4; D call uncertain. Germline-derived CDR1 and CDR2 are MNHEY and SVGAGI. The CDR3 is 14 residues long. V was trimmed by 4 bases and J by 7 bases, leaving 13 bases between them. DNA of the CDR3: TGTGCCAGCAGTTCGGGCTCCAATGGTGAAAAACTGTTTTTT. The encoded protein is CASSSGSNGEKLFF.

J is TRBJ1-3 and V is TRBV4-1; D is unresolved. The CDR3 spans 14 residues. With 1 base removed from V and 3 bases from J, the gap between germline ends came to 7 bases. Germline CDR1 MGHRA, CDR2 YSYEKL. The CDR3 reads CASSQVRFGNTIYF. CDR3 DNA: TGCGCCAGCAGCCAAGTTCGTTTTGGAAACACCATATATTTT.

The rearrangement joins TRBV7-8 to TRBJ1-1, with D unresolved. The CDR3 runs 16 residues. V lost 5 bases and J 8 bases, leaving 24 bases between the germline ends. Germline CDR1 reads SGHVS; CDR2 reads FQNEAQ. The DNA of the CDR3 is TGTGCCAGCAGCAGGGAGTCGGCGCCCTATCTTCACGAAGCTTTCTTT. Encoded protein: CASSRESAPYLHEAFF.

Comment on this clone: The same CDR3 can be traced to other DNA sequences in this sample. This chain links TRBV5-5 with TRBJ2-5, with 8 bases fitting TRBD2. The CDR3 extends over 14 amino acids. CDR1 SGHKS and CDR2 YYEKEE come from the germline V gene (reference sequence). Losses at the gene ends were 0 bases for V and 4 bases for J; bases not matched to a gene: 2. CDR3 bases: TGTGCCAGCAGCTTGGCCGGGGGGGTAGAGACCCAGTACTTC. Amino acids: CASSLAGGVETQYF. Together with reference TRBV5-5 and TRBJ2-5, the CDR3 gives the full variable domain: DAGVTQSPTHLIKTRGQQVTLRCSPISGHKSVSWYQQVLGQGPQFIFQYYEKEERGRGNFPDRFSARQFPNYSSELNVNALLLGDSALYLCASSLAGGVETQYFGPGTRLLVL.